The clone carrying this T cell receptor (beta chain) was counted a few times. V shed 0 bases, J shed 6 bases, and the junction held 5 bases outside the gene matches. The CDR3 loop spans 14 amino acids. Germline-derived CDR1 and CDR2 are LNHNV and YYDKDF (reference sequence). Those patients with uncontrolled infection, other autoimmune disease, pregnancy or lactation were excluded. This specimen comes from a study of T cells in Graves' hyperthyroidism and ophthalmopathy. RNA transcripts yielded amplified TCR beta CDR3 regions. During a first-round RT-PCR of the TCR CDR3, the HTBI primer set was used. One entry per CDR3 protein, called by TCRdb with MiXCR from the multiplex PCR reads. The sample comprises 340,000 or so distinct CDR3 sequences, approximately 15% of which are singletons, and around a third rests with the top ten.

Sequences were obtained from blood. This receptor was taken from a man in his thirties or forties with Graves' hyperthyroidism. The chain couples TRBV15 to TRBJ2-7, with 7 bases lining up with TRBD1. CDR3 loop: CATSRDYPGGEQYF. CDR3 sequence (DNA): TGTGCCACCAGCAGAGATTACCCAGGGGGCGAGCAGTACTTC.